This T cell receptor beta chain derives from a study of CD8+CD57+ T cells in acquired aplastic anemia. For the study at large: DNA per sorted CD4+ or CD8+ sample ranged roughly 0.19 to 30 ug, averaging around 3.2 ug.

The use of genomic DNA as template underpinned the TCR beta VDJ and CDR3 profiling. One entry per CDR3 protein, called by TCRdb with MiXCR from the reads. Here the sample spans roughly 170,000 distinct CDR3 sequences, roughly 50% being singletons. Germline-derived CDR1 and CDR2 are LNHDA and SQIVND (reference sequence). There are 16 residues in the CDR3. V shed 8 bases, J shed 4 bases, and the junction held 11 bases outside the gene matches. By flow cytometry, patients selected for sequencing had shown an expansion of CD8+CD57+ cells. The patients all had a severe acquired aplastic anemia diagnosis. Blood sampling was performed on the patients, and none of them had received therapy by then.

What was sequenced was sorted CD4+, CD8+, or CD8+CD57+ T cells (not recorded which) from PBMCs. The chain recombines TRBV19 with TRBJ2-1, with 10 bases that match TRBD2. The clonotype originates from a human donor with aplastic anemia. CDR3 DNA sequence: TGTGCCAGTGCGTCATTTCTAGCGGGGGAGTACAATGAGCAGTTCTTC. Protein product: CASASFLAGEYNEQFF.